This T cell receptor (beta chain) stems from a study of shared clonotypes between healthy human individuals. Donation came from healthy HIV-negative adults that had no recent acute infections or vaccinations. Assay used: immunoSEQ multiplex PCR; TCRdb lists only in-frame clones, some missing. The sample contains some 650,000 clones, approximately 97% of which appear only once. Comment on this clone: Its antigen is not known.

The CDR3 runs 14 residues. Per the germline V gene, CDR1 is MNHNY and CDR2 is SVGAGI (reference sequence). Trimming pared 0 bases from V and 2 bases from J, leaving 8 bases between. Study results and limitations: Generally, naive subsets (rather than memory subsets) showed larger estimated richness.

The chain recombines TRBV6-6 with TRBJ2-7, with D tentatively TRBD2 (5 bases). This sequence was found in a woman aged 30 to 39 in good health. The sequenced sample consisted of naive CD4+ T cells sorted from blood. The subset denotes: CD45RA+ positively selected. This chain's CDR3 is CASSYSRAAYEQYF. CDR3 nucleotide sequence: TGTGCCAGCAGTTACTCGAGGGCAGCCTACGAGCAGTACTTC.